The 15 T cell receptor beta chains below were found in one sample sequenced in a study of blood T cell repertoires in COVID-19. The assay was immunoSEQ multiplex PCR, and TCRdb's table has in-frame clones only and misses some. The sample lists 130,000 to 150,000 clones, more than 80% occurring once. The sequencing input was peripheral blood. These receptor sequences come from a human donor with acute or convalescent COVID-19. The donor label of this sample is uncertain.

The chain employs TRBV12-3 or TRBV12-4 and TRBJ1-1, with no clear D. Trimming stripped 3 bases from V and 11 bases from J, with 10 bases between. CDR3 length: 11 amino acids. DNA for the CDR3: TGTGCCAGCAGTTTTCCCGGGTCGGCTTTCTTT. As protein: CASSFPGSAFF.

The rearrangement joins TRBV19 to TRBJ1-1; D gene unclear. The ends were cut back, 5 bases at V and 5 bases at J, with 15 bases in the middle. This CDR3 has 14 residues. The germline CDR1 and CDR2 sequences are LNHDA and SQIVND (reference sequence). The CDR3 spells CASSPTIGGTEAFF. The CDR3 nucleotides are TGTGCCAGTAGTCCCACTATCGGAGGGACTGAAGCTTTCTTT. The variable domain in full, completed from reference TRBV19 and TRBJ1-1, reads DGGITQSPKYLFRKEGQNVTLSCEQNLNHDAMYWYRQDPGQGLRLIYYSQIVNDFQKGDIAEGYSVSREKKESFPLTVTSAQKNPTAFYLCASSPTIGGTEAFFGQGTRLTVV.

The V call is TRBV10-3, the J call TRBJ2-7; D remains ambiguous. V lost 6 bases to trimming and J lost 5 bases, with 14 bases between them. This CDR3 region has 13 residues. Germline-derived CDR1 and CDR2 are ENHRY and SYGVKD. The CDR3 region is CAISLVRGDEQYV. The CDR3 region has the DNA TGTGCCATCAGCCTAGTCCGAGGAGACGAGCAGTACGTC.

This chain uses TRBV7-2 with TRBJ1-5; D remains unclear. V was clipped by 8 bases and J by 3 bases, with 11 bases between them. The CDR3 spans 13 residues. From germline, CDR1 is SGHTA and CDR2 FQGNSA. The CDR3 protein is CASGLEYNQPQHF. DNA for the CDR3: TGTGCCAGCGGGTTAGAATACAATCAGCCCCAGCATTTT.

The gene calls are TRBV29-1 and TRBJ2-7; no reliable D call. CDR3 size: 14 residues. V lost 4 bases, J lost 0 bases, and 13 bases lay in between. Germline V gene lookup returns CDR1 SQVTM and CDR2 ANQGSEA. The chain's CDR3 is CSVVVYSGSYEQYV. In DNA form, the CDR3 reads TGCAGCGTTGTTGTGTACTCCGGCTCCTACGAGCAGTACGTC.

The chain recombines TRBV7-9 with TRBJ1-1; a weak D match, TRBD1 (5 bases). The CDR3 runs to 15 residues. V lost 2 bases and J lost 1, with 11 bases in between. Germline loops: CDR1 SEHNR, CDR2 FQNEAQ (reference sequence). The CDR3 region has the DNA TGTGCCAGCAGCTTAAGGGGCCAGACGAACACTGAAGCTTTCTTT. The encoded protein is CASSLRGQTNTEAFF.

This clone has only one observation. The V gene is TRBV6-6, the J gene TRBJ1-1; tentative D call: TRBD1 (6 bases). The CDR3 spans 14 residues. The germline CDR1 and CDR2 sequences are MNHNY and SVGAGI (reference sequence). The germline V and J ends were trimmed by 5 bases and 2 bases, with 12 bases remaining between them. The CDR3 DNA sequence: TGTGCCAGCAGTGACCAGGACAGAAACACTGAAGCTTTCTTT. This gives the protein CASSDQDRNTEAFF.

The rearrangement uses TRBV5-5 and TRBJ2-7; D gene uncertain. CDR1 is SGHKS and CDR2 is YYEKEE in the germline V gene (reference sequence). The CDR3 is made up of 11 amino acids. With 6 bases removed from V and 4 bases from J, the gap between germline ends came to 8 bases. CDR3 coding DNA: TGTGCCAGCACCTCGTATTACGAGCAGTACTTC. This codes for CASTSYYEQYF. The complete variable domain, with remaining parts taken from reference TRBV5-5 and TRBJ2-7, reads DAGVTQSPTHLIKTRGQQVTLRCSPISGHKSVSWYQQVLGQGPQFIFQYYEKEERGRGNFPDRFSARQFPNYSSELNVNALLLGDSALYLCASTSYYEQYFGPGTRLTVT.

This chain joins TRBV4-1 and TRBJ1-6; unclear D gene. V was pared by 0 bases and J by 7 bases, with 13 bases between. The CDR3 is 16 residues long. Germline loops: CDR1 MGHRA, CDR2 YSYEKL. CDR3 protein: CASSQEWAYGNSPLHF. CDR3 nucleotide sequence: TGCGCCAGCAGCCAAGAATGGGCGTATGGGAATTCACCCCTCCACTTT.

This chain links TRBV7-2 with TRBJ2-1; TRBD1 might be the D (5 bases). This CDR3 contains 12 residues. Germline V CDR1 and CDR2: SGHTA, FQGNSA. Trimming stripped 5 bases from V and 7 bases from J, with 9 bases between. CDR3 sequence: CASSPNRNEQFF. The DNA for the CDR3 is TGTGCCAGCAGCCCGAACAGGAATGAGCAGTTCTTC.

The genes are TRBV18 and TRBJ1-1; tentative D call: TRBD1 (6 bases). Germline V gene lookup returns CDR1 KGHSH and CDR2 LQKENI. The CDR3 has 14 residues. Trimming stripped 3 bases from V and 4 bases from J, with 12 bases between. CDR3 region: CASSPRQEGTEAFF. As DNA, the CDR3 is TGTGCCAGCTCACCTCGACAGGAAGGCACTGAAGCTTTCTTT.

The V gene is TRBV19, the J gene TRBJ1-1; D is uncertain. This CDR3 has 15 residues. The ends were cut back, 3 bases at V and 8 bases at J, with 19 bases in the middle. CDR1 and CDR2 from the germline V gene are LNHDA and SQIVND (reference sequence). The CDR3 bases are TGTGCCAGTAGTATGGCCGCCGGGTTGGCAGAAGAAGCTTTCTTT. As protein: CASSMAAGLAEEAFF.

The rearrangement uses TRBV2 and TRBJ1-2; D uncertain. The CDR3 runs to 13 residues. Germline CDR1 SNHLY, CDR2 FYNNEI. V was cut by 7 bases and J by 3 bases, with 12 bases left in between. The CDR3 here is CASIVDSDYGYTF. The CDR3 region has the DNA TGTGCCAGCATCGTAGACTCAGACTATGGCTACACCTTC.

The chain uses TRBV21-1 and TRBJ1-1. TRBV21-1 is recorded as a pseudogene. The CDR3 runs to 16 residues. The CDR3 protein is CASRKEEGRWNTEAFF. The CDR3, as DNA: TGTGCCAGCAGAAAAGAGGAGGGACGCTGGAACACTGAAGCTTTCTTT.

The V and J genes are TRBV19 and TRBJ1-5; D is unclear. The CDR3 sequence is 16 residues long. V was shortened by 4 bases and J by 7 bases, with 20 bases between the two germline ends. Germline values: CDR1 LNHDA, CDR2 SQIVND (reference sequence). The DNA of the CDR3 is TGTGCCAGTAGTAGGCGGGCTCCAACCCCCAAACAGCCCCAGCATTTT. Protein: CASSRRAPTPKQPQHF.